The source of this T cell receptor beta chain is a study of T-cell memory formation after mild COVID-19. The CDR3 has 14 amino acids. The V end was cut by 3 bases, the J end by 5 bases, with 13 bases between. Germline loops: CDR1 SNHLY, CDR2 FYNNEI. As concerns this clonotype: Its antigen is not identified.

Via MiXCR, TCRdb re-called the 5' RACE reads, giving one row per CDR3 protein. The repertoire includes 300,000 to 350,000 distinct CDR3 sequences, 15% to 20% of them detected once, and about 21% sits in the top ten. General study findings and limits: Some clones that responded were present in memory (sampled pre-infection), which suggests cross-reactive memory joined.

This TCR derives from a man younger than 35 who had mild COVID-19 (a few samples of this study predate the infection). Cell type and time point are not known. V usage is TRBV2 and J usage is TRBJ1-1, with D unresolved. The sample was PBMCs or a T cell subset sorted from them (not recorded which). The CDR3 DNA follows: TGTGCCAGCAGTGAGTGGGGAGGTATGACTGAAGCTTTCTTT. It codes for CASSEWGGMTEAFF.